The rows below give T cell receptor beta chains drawn from one sample of a study of cytomegalovirus exposure and HLA in healthy donors. The method was immunoSEQ multiplex PCR; TCRdb's version includes in-frame clones alone and lacks a portion of them. The sample yields 210,000 or so clones, over 65% seen once. Source material: PBMCs. Receptors were obtained from a human donor in good health. The CDR3 runs from the conserved cysteine through the conserved F or W. A D gene is named only where the DNA matches it firmly. Only some rows state a clone size, as once, few, many or a class for expanded clones.

v_gene: TRBV28
j_gene: TRBJ1-5
d_gene: .
abundance: .
CDR3nt: TGTGCCAGCAGTATCCCCCATAGTGCATCCCAGCCCCAGCATTTT
CDR3aa: CASSIPHSASQPQHF

v_gene: TRBV19
j_gene: TRBJ2-1
d_gene: .
abundance: .
CDR3nt: TGTGCCACTATAGGGATTGGGACTTTCTACAATGAGCAGTTCTTC
CDR3aa: CATIGIGTFYNEQFF

v_gene: TRBV7-9
j_gene: TRBJ2-7
d_gene: TRBD2
abundance: .
CDR3nt: TGTGCCAGCAGCCATCGGACTAGCGGATACGAGCAGTACTTC
CDR3aa: CASSHRTSGYEQYF

v_gene: TRBV6-1
j_gene: TRBJ1-1
d_gene: TRBD1
abundance: .
CDR3nt: TGTGCCAGCAGTTTCCGGGACAGGGGTGCTTTCTTT
CDR3aa: CASSFRDRGAFF

v_gene: TRBV30
j_gene: TRBJ2-1
d_gene: TRBD2
abundance: .
CDR3nt: TGTGCCTGGAATTTGGCGGGAGGCAACAATGAGCAGTTCTTC
CDR3aa: CAWNLAGGNNEQFF

v_gene: TRBV6-1
j_gene: TRBJ2-7
d_gene: .
abundance: .
CDR3nt: TGTGCCAGCAGTGAAAGAGTGGGCCGGTACGAGCAGTACTTC
CDR3aa: CASSERVGRYEQYF

v_gene: TRBV6-5
j_gene: TRBJ1-2
d_gene: TRBD1
abundance: few
CDR3nt: TGTGCCAGCAGTTACTCGTGGCAGGGGGCCTCTGGCTACACCTTC
CDR3aa: CASSYSWQGASGYTF

v_gene: TRBV27
j_gene: TRBJ2-1
d_gene: .
abundance: .
CDR3nt: TGTGCCTCGAGTAGCGGAGCCTACAATGAGCAGTTCTTC
CDR3aa: CASSSGAYNEQFF

v_gene: TRBV19
j_gene: TRBJ2-5
d_gene: .
abundance: .
CDR3nt: TGTGCCACCGGGGGTGGGGGGGCGCTTGAGACCCAGTACTTC
CDR3aa: CATGGGGALETQYF

v_gene: TRBV5-1
j_gene: TRBJ2-7
d_gene: TRBD1
abundance: .
CDR3nt: TGCGCCAGCAGCTGGGACAGGGCGGGGGAGCAGTACTTC
CDR3aa: CASSWDRAGEQYF

v_gene: TRBV6-5
j_gene: TRBJ1-2
d_gene: TRBD1
abundance: .
CDR3nt: TGTGCCACCAAGTATCAGGGGGCCGGGAGTGGCTACACCTTC
CDR3aa: CATKYQGAGSGYTF

v_gene: TRBV7-3
j_gene: TRBJ1-5
d_gene: .
abundance: .
CDR3nt: TGTGCCAGCAGCCCATCGGGCGGGCCCAGCAATCAGCCCCAGCATTTT
CDR3aa: CASSPSGGPSNQPQHF

v_gene: TRBV7-2
j_gene: TRBJ2-7
d_gene: TRBD1
abundance: .
CDR3nt: TGTGCCAGCAGCTTAGTCCGGGGACAGGGGGCGTCGAAGCAGTACTTC
CDR3aa: CASSLVRGQGASKQYF

v_gene: TRBV7-9
j_gene: TRBJ1-4
d_gene: .
abundance: .
CDR3nt: TGTGCCAGCGAGGGCGGGCAGGCACATGAAAAACTGTTTTTT
CDR3aa: CASEGGQAHEKLFF

v_gene: TRBV29-1
j_gene: TRBJ2-7
d_gene: .
abundance: .
CDR3nt: TGCAGCGTTGAATTTTCGGGCTACGAGCAGTACTTC
CDR3aa: CSVEFSGYEQYF

v_gene: TRBV11-1
j_gene: TRBJ2-1
d_gene: TRBD2
abundance: .
CDR3nt: TGTGCCAGCAGCTTAGTCAGCGGGAGGGCCGGTGAGCAGTTCTTC
CDR3aa: CASSLVSGRAGEQFF

v_gene: TRBV4-2
j_gene: TRBJ2-1
d_gene: .
abundance: .
CDR3nt: TGTGCCAGCAGCCACAATAGCGGACCAATATACAATGAGCAGTTCTTC
CDR3aa: CASSHNSGPIYNEQFF